Below, 29 T cell receptor beta chains from the same sample are listed, as sequenced in a study of T cell responses to AZD1222 COVID-19 vaccine. The data were produced by immunoSEQ multiplex PCR, yet TCRdb's version contains in-frame clones alone and is incomplete. The table has roughly 150,000 clones, around 92% seen once. Sequenced here: peripheral blood, sampled 28 days after the second AZD1222 dose. These TCRs come from an adult who received the AZD1222 COVID-19 vaccine.

The rearrangement links TRBV7-9 to TRBJ1-1; D is perhaps TRBD1 (5 bases). V was trimmed by 3 bases and J by 1 base, leaving 9 bases between them. This CDR3 is 14 amino acids long. CDR1 SEHNR and CDR2 FQNEAQ come from the germline V gene (reference sequence). The CDR3 region has the DNA TGTGCCAGCAGCTTTACAGGAACGAACACTGAAGCTTTCTTT. Translation gives CASSFTGTNTEAFF.

This chain connects TRBV20-1 to TRBJ2-3; D unclear. V was trimmed by 3 bases and J by 2 bases, leaving 9 bases between them. The CDR3 runs to 13 residues. Germline CDR1 reads DFQATT; CDR2 reads SNEGSKA (reference sequence). The CDR3 DNA is TGCAGTGCTAGTTTTCCAAACACAGATACGCAGTATTTT. Amino acid sequence: CSASFPNTDTQYF.

The rearrangement uses TRBV19 and TRBJ2-3, with 10 bases aligning to TRBD2. This CDR3 spans 14 amino acids. The V gene's germline CDR1 is LNHDA and CDR2 SQIVND (reference sequence). V lost 10 bases and J lost 4; bases outside the gene matches: 8. This CDR3 is CATMSGGAPDTQYF. In nucleotides, the CDR3 is TGTGCCACCATGAGCGGGGGGGCCCCAGATACGCAGTATTTT. Variable domain in full (rest from reference TRBV19 and TRBJ2-3): DGGITQSPKYLFRKEGQNVTLSCEQNLNHDAMYWYRQDPGQGLRLIYYSQIVNDFQKGDIAEGYSVSREKKESFPLTVTSAQKNPTAFYLCATMSGGAPDTQYFGPGTRLTVL.

This CDR3 reads CASSPRDNPRELFF. CDR3 sequence (DNA): TGTGCCAGCAGCCCGCGGGACAACCCTAGGGAGCTGTTTTTT. The gene calls are TRBV5-4 and TRBJ2-2; D possibly matches TRBD1 or TRBD2 (6 bases each). The V end lost 4 bases, the J end lost 9 bases, and 16 bases lay between the germline ends. The CDR3 extends over 14 amino acids. Looked up from germline, CDR1 is SGHNT and CDR2 is YYREEE (reference sequence). The full variable domain, with the rest looked up from reference TRBV5-4 and TRBJ2-2, is ETGVTQSPTHLIKTRGQQVTLRCSSQSGHNTVSWYQQALGQGPQFIFQYYREEENGRGNFPPRFSGLQFPNYSSELNVNALELDDSALYLCASSPRDNPRELFFGEGSRLTVL.

The chain links TRBV9 to TRBJ2-3; D gene uncertain. Germline V CDR1 and CDR2: SGDLS, YYNGEE. The CDR3 has 12 amino acids. Trimming cost V 6 bases and J 2 bases, with 7 bases left between them. CDR3 amino acids: CASKGLTDTQYF. CDR3 in DNA: TGTGCCAGCAAGGGCCTCACAGATACGCAGTATTTT.

This sequence joins TRBV2 and TRBJ2-1, with D unclear. This CDR3 has 14 amino acids. CDR1 and CDR2 (germline): SNHLY, FYNNEI. Trimming shortened V by 5 bases and J by 4 bases, and 12 bases separated the two germline ends. The CDR3 protein is CASSQLDGYNEQFF. DNA for the CDR3: TGTGCCAGCAGTCAATTGGACGGGTACAATGAGCAGTTCTTC.

This rearrangement joins TRBV4-2 to TRBJ2-5; 9 bases are shared with TRBD1. After removal of 0 bases from V and 5 bases from J, the junction contained 7 bases not matched to a gene. Germline V gives CDR1 LGHNA, CDR2 YNFKEQ. The CDR3 is 16 amino acids. The DNA of the CDR3 is TGTGCCAGCAGCCAAGATGGGACAGGGCGGGGGGAGACCCAGTACTTC. Its translation is CASSQDGTGRGETQYF.

The chain is built from TRBV4-1 and TRBJ2-2; 8 bases agree with TRBD1. The trim removed 4 bases at V and 2 bases at J, leaving 3 bases unmatched. The CDR3 length is 15 residues. Germline V lookup: CDR1 MGHRA, CDR2 YSYEKL. CDR3 DNA: TGCGCCAGCAGCCGTGGACAGGGTAACACCGGGGAGCTGTTTTTT. Translation: CASSRGQGNTGELFF.

The chain links TRBV7-2 to TRBJ1-6; 8 positions match TRBD1. Germline assignment: CDR1 SGHTA and CDR2 FQGNSA. Germline trimming cut 5 bases from V and 5 bases from J; bases unmatched to any gene: 11. This CDR3 region has 17 residues. CDR3 residues: CASSRNERTGHNSPLHF. CDR3 in DNA: TGTGCCAGCAGCAGAAATGAGAGGACAGGGCATAATTCACCCCTCCACTTT.

V is TRBV3-1 (or the pseudogene TRBV3-2) and J is TRBJ1-5, with TRBD1 as a possible D gene (5 bases). Germline lookup yields CDR1 LGHDT and CDR2 YNNKEL (reference sequence). This CDR3 has 15 residues. The V and J ends lost 0 bases and 4 bases respectively, with 10 bases between them. CDR3 DNA sequence: TGTGCCAGCAGCCAAGATGGCCCAGGGAATCAGCCCCAGCATTTT. This gives the protein CASSQDGPGNQPQHF.

The chain recombines TRBV13 with TRBJ2-7; 10 bases line up with TRBD1. The CDR3 covers 16 residues. With 5 bases clipped from V and 4 bases from J, the junction kept 11 bases outside the gene matches. The germline V gene has CDR1 PRHDT and CDR2 FYEKMQ (reference sequence). The CDR3, as DNA: TGTGCCAGCAGCCCTAGAGGGGACAGGGGCCAATACGAGCAGTACTTC. This encodes CASSPRGDRGQYEQYF.

The rearrangement joins TRBV13 to TRBJ2-3, with D tentatively TRBD2 (5 bases). Deletions cut 4 bases from V and 6 bases from J, with 14 bases between. Germline values: CDR1 PRHDT, CDR2 FYEKMQ (reference sequence). There are 14 residues in the CDR3. CDR3 DNA: TGTGCCAGCAGCTCCGGACTTGCTGCGGATACGCAGTATTTT. Encoded protein: CASSSGLAADTQYF.

CDR3 loop: CASSPTPEGASQHF. In nucleotides, the CDR3 is TGTGCCAGCAGCCCCACCCCCGAAGGGGCCAGCCAGCATTTT. The chain couples TRBV6-6 to TRBJ1-5, with D possibly matching TRBD1 (5 bases). This CDR3 spans 14 amino acids. The germline CDR1 and CDR2 sequences are MNHNY and SVGAGI (reference sequence). V lost 6 bases to trimming and J lost 12 bases, with 21 bases between them.

The rearrangement links TRBV7-9 to TRBJ2-7; 9 bases fit TRBD1. Germline lookup yields CDR1 SEHNR and CDR2 FQNEAQ (reference sequence). V trimming: 1 base; J trimming: 5 bases; junction bases outside the gene matches: 6. The CDR3 is made up of 15 amino acids. CDR3 in DNA: TGTGCCAGCAGCTTAGTGGACAGGGGAGGTAACGAGCAGTACTTC. Translation: CASSLVDRGGNEQYF. Based on the CDR3 plus reference TRBV7-9 and TRBJ2-7, the full variable domain is DTGVSQNPRHKITKRGQNVTFRCDPISEHNRLYWYRQTLGQGPEFLTYFQNEAQLEKSRLLSDRFSAERPKGSFSTLEIQRTEQGDSAMYLCASSLVDRGGNEQYFGPGTRLTVT.

The chain has TRBV6-5 and TRBJ1-6; D gene unclear. V gave up 0 bases and J gave up 5 bases, with 5 bases separating them. The CDR3 extends over 14 amino acids. CDR1 MNHEY and CDR2 SVGAGI come from the germline V gene. CDR3 nucleotides: TGTGCCAGCAGTTACTCCGATGATAATTCACCCCTCCACTTT. This gives the protein CASSYSDDNSPLHF.

V and J are TRBV5-4 and TRBJ1-2; D call uncertain. Trimming shortened V by 4 bases and J by 0 bases, and 10 bases separated the two germline ends. CDR3 size: 14 residues. CDR1 is SGHNT and CDR2 is YYREEE in the germline V gene (reference sequence). In nucleotides, the CDR3 is TGTGCCAGCAGCCAGGACCTATCTAACTATGGCTACACCTTC. It encodes CASSQDLSNYGYTF. The whole variable domain, remainder taken from reference TRBV5-4 and TRBJ1-2, is ETGVTQSPTHLIKTRGQQVTLRCSSQSGHNTVSWYQQALGQGPQFIFQYYREEENGRGNFPPRFSGLQFPNYSSELNVNALELDDSALYLCASSQDLSNYGYTFGSGTRLTVV.

The J gene is TRBJ1-2, the V gene TRBV14; no firm D call. V was pared by 3 bases and J by 4 bases, with 9 bases between. The germline gives CDR1 SGHDN, CDR2 FVKESK. This CDR3 comprises 13 residues. CDR3 region: CASSQIGLYGYTF. The DNA for the CDR3 is TGTGCCAGCAGCCAGATTGGCCTCTATGGCTACACCTTC.

The V gene is TRBV18, the J gene TRBJ1-4; D gene uncertain. CDR3 size: 13 residues. Between the trimmed V and J ends, which lost 2 bases and 7 bases, there was a span of 8 bases. In germline, CDR1 is KGHSH, CDR2 LQKENI. The CDR3 spells CASSPLAGEKLFF. The CDR3 DNA sequence: TGTGCCAGCTCACCATTGGCGGGTGAAAAACTGTTTTTT.

The rearrangement uses TRBV7-9 and TRBJ2-3; no reliable D call. V lost 7 bases and J lost 2, with 10 bases in between. The CDR3 totals 13 residues. CDR1 is SEHNR, CDR2 FQNEAQ, per germline (reference sequence). The DNA for the CDR3 is TGTGCCAGCACCCTCGGCGCCACAGATACGCAGTATTTT. Its translation: CASTLGATDTQYF.

This chain joins TRBV29-1 and TRBJ2-3, with D tentatively TRBD1 (6 bases). Trimming removed 4 bases from V and 0 bases from J, with 11 bases in between. Per germline, CDR1 SQVTM and CDR2 ANQGSEA. The CDR3 contains 14 residues. CDR3 loop: CSVVPGASTDTQYF. CDR3 DNA: TGCAGCGTTGTCCCAGGGGCTAGCACAGATACGCAGTATTTT.

The chain combines TRBV5-1 with TRBJ1-1, with a tentative D call TRBD1 (6 bases). Germline V gene sequence: CDR1 SGHRS, CDR2 YFSETQ. The CDR3 has 14 residues. V lost 7 bases to trimming and J lost 2 bases, with 15 bases between them. CDR3 in DNA: TGCGCCAGCCAATACAGGGACTCAAACACTGAAGCTTTCTTT. It yields the protein CASQYRDSNTEAFF.

This chain connects TRBV7-2 to TRBJ1-5; weak D call: TRBD1 (6 bases). The CDR3 is 15 residues long. V was trimmed by 3 bases and J by 3 bases, leaving 12 bases between them. Germline V CDR1 and CDR2: SGHTA, FQGNSA. The CDR3 bases are TGTGCCAGCAGCTTCCAGACAGGTGACAATCAGCCCCAGCATTTT. This translates into CASSFQTGDNQPQHF. Filled out from reference TRBV7-2 and TRBJ1-5, the complete variable domain reads GAGVSQSPSNKVTEKGKDVELRCDPISGHTALYWYRQSLGQGLEFLIYFQGNSAPDKSGLPSDRFSAERTGGSVSTLTIQRTQQEDSAVYLCASSFQTGDNQPQHFGDGTRLSIL.

This chain joins TRBV6-5 and TRBJ1-2, with 10 bases identical to TRBD1. CDR3 length: 14 amino acids. J lost 6 bases, V lost 7 bases, and 8 bases had no gene match. The germline V gene has CDR1 MNHEY and CDR2 SVGAGI. This chain's CDR3 is CASKLGTGVDGYTF. The CDR3 DNA reads TGTGCCAGCAAGCTTGGGACAGGGGTCGATGGCTACACCTTC.

The chain has TRBV16 and TRBJ1-1, with D tentatively TRBD1 (6 bases). The germline gives CDR1 KGHSY, CDR2 FQNENV. V was trimmed by 5 bases and J by 5 bases, leaving 21 bases between them. CDR3 size: 16 residues. The CDR3 sequence is CASSVDDYRDSTEAFF. CDR3 DNA sequence: TGTGCCAGCAGCGTAGATGATTACAGGGATTCGACTGAAGCTTTCTTT.

The CDR3 protein is CASSIVSGQKETQYF. For the CDR3, the DNA is TGTGCCAGTAGTATAGTTTCCGGACAGAAAGAGACCCAGTACTTC. The chain is built from TRBV19 and TRBJ2-5; maybe TRBD1 (6 bases). The CDR3 extends over 15 amino acids. V lost 1 base, J lost 3 bases, and 12 bases lay in between. In germline, CDR1 is LNHDA, CDR2 SQIVND (reference sequence).

The chain recombines TRBV18 with TRBJ1-1; D is possibly TRBD1 (6 bases). Trimming left V 6 bases short and J 7 bases short, with 12 bases between. Germline V gene data show CDR1 as KGHSH and CDR2 as LQKENI. This CDR3 has 12 amino acids. The chain's CDR3 is CASSGRGLEAFF. The CDR3 bases are TGTGCCAGCTCGGGCAGGGGCCTTGAAGCTTTCTTT.

The chain recombines TRBV15 with TRBJ1-1; D remains ambiguous. The CDR3 covers 14 residues. V lost 0 bases, J lost 3 bases, and 8 bases lay in between. Germline CDR1 reads LNHNV; CDR2 reads YYDKDF (reference sequence). The CDR3 sequence is CATSRDIGDTEAFF. CDR3 nucleotides: TGTGCCACCAGCAGAGATATCGGGGACACTGAAGCTTTCTTT.

The CDR3 sequence: CARIQYTEAFF. Written as DNA, the CDR3 is TGTGCCAGGATACAGTACACTGAAGCTTTCTTT. J is TRBJ1-1 and V is TRBV19; D is ambiguous. CDR3 size: 11 residues. Germline-derived CDR1 and CDR2 are LNHDA and SQIVND (reference sequence). Trimming shortened V by 9 bases and J by 3 bases, and 8 bases separated the two germline ends.

This chain uses TRBV6-6 with TRBJ1-5; a possible D gene is TRBD1 (5 bases). The germline gives CDR1 MNHNY, CDR2 SVGAGI (reference sequence). V lost 2 bases to trimming and J lost 6 bases, with 8 bases between them. The CDR3 runs 13 residues. CDR3 sequence: CASSYAGSQPQHF. For the CDR3, the DNA is TGTGCCAGCAGTTACGCAGGGTCTCAGCCCCAGCATTTT.